These 17 T cell receptor beta chains originate from one sample sequenced in a study of identical twins listed by TCRdb under 2016. The protocol used for the library was 5' RACE. The sequencer was an Illumina HiSeq 2000. TCRdb ran its own pipeline on the public reads, namely fastp trimming at Q25 and MiXCR clone calling, and kept in-frame beta chains. Duplicate CDR3 protein sequences are folded into a single record with the most common DNA and genes. The sample data list about 720,000 distinct CDR3 sequences, and roughly 18% of these were observed just once. The ten largest clones represent roughly 13% of the sample. A further study also used this sample, focusing on T cells expressing NK-cell markers.

The sequencing sample was made of PBMCs. Receptors were obtained from a young woman in good health.

This clonotype was found many times. This rearrangement joins TRBV5-1 to TRBJ2-7; D is unclear. Trimming removed 9 bases at V and 10 bases at J, with 17 bases between. The germline CDR1 and CDR2 sequences are SGHRS and YFSETQ. The CDR3 extends over 11 amino acids. CDR3: CAIQPPRGQYF. The CDR3 DNA is TGCGCCATCCAGCCACCCCGCGGACAGTACTTC.

This clonotype was found many times. The chain joins TRBV19 to TRBJ1-5; no firm D call. Trimming left V 10 bases short and J 5 bases short, with 15 bases between. The germline CDR1 and CDR2 sequences are LNHDA and SQIVND (reference sequence). This CDR3 has 13 amino acids. The CDR3 region is CATSYGRDQPQHF. The CDR3 DNA reads as TGTGCCACCTCGTACGGGCGCGATCAGCCCCAGCATTTT. Filled out from reference TRBV19 and TRBJ1-5, the complete variable domain reads DGGITQSPKYLFRKEGQNVTLSCEQNLNHDAMYWYRQDPGQGLRLIYYSQIVNDFQKGDIAEGYSVSREKKESFPLTVTSAQKNPTAFYLCATSYGRDQPQHFGDGTRLSIL.

CDR3 DNA sequence: TGTGCCAGCTCACCCGGACTAGCGATCGGTGAGCAGTTCTTC. It is translated as CASSPGLAIGEQFF. The chain employs TRBV18 and TRBJ2-1; 9 bases fit TRBD2. V was pared by 3 bases and J by 9 bases, with 6 bases of the junction left unmatched. This CDR3 is built from 14 residues. Germline V gene data show CDR1 as KGHSH and CDR2 as LQKENI.

The V and J genes are TRBV4-2 and TRBJ2-1; D is uncertain. This CDR3 has 19 residues. Germline loops: CDR1 LGHNA, CDR2 YNFKEQ. Trimming pared 1 base from V and 1 base from J, leaving 20 bases between. The CDR3 protein is CASSQGASGNNRSYNEQFF. The DNA of the CDR3 is TGTGCCAGCAGCCAAGGGGCTAGTGGAAACAATCGGTCCTACAATGAGCAGTTCTTC.

The J gene is TRBJ1-4, the V gene TRBV7-9; D call uncertain. Germline lookup yields CDR1 SEHNR and CDR2 FQNEAQ (reference sequence). This CDR3 comprises 14 residues. The germline V and J ends were trimmed by 3 bases and 5 bases, with 10 bases remaining between them. CDR3 sequence: CASSLIVENEKLFF. CDR3 in DNA: TGTGCCAGCAGCTTGATAGTGGAAAATGAAAAACTGTTTTTT.

This clonotype was seen more than once but under ten times. V usage is TRBV9 and J usage is TRBJ1-2; D is unclear. The germline V gene has CDR1 SGDLS and CDR2 YYNGEE. There are 13 residues in the CDR3. V was trimmed by 0 bases and J by 8 bases, leaving 11 bases between them. In DNA form, the CDR3 reads TGTGCCAGCAGCGTAGCTGTGAGGAACGGCTACACCTTC. Translation gives CASSVAVRNGYTF.

This chain joins TRBV5-4 and TRBJ2-7; 10 nucleotides align to TRBD2. The germline V gene encodes CDR1 SGHNT and CDR2 YYREEE (reference sequence). Trimming removed 0 bases from V and 0 bases from J; junction bases left unmatched: 6. The CDR3 has 17 residues. The CDR3: CASSLGTSGASSYEQYF. The CDR3 coding sequence is TGTGCCAGCAGCTTGGGAACTAGCGGGGCAAGCTCCTACGAGCAGTACTTC.

The genes are TRBV12-3 or TRBV12-4 and TRBJ2-1; no reliable D call. The CDR3 covers 14 residues. The V and J ends lost 0 bases and 5 bases respectively, with 8 bases between them. This CDR3 is CASSLASTDNEQFF. CDR3 bases: TGTGCCAGCAGTTTAGCGAGTACGGACAATGAGCAGTTCTTC.

This chain links TRBV5-1 with TRBJ2-1; 12 nucleotides line up with TRBD1. Germline CDR1 is SGHRS and CDR2 is YFSETQ. With 4 bases clipped from V and 2 bases from J, the junction kept 4 bases outside the gene matches. The CDR3 consists of 16 residues. CDR3 in DNA: TGCGCCAGCAGCAAAGGGACAGGGGGCACCTACAATGAGCAGTTCTTC. This gives the protein CASSKGTGGTYNEQFF.

This rearrangement joins TRBV6-1 to TRBJ1-4, with 8 bases that match TRBD1. Germline V gene data show CDR1 as MNHNS and CDR2 as SASEGT. The CDR3 is 15 residues long. Unmatched junction bases numbered 9, after V lost 5 bases and J lost 7 bases. As DNA, the CDR3 is TGTGCCAGCAGTCCCCGAACAGGGGGAGGTGAAAAACTGTTTTTT. It encodes CASSPRTGGGEKLFF.

This sequence joins TRBV7-9 and TRBJ1-3; 8 bases fit TRBD1. The trim removed 7 bases at V and 1 base at J, leaving 6 bases unmatched. Germline CDR1 reads SEHNR; CDR2 reads FQNEAQ (reference sequence). This CDR3 has 15 residues. The CDR3 loop is CASIGQGASGNTIYF. The CDR3 region has the DNA TGTGCCAGCATCGGACAGGGTGCTTCTGGAAACACCATATATTTT.

The gene calls are TRBV6-4 and TRBJ2-6; D is possibly TRBD1 (6 bases). The CDR3 is 15 amino acids. Looked up from germline, CDR1 is MRHNA and CDR2 is SNTAGT. V lost 1 base, J lost 4 bases, and 8 bases lay in between. In DNA, the CDR3 is TGTGCCAGCAGTGACTGGGGGCCAGGGGCCAACGTCCTGACTTTC. Amino acids: CASSDWGPGANVLTF.

This clonotype was seen a single time. V gene TRBV6-1 combines with J gene TRBJ1-2; D is uncertain. The CDR3 length is 14 residues. CDR1 is MNHNS and CDR2 is SASEGT in the germline V gene. Trimming stripped 6 bases from V and 0 bases from J, with 11 bases between. The CDR3 loop reads CASRPTITNYGYTF. CDR3 sequence (DNA): TGTGCCAGCAGGCCCACAATCACTAACTATGGCTACACCTTC.

This clonotype was seen a few times. V is TRBV2 and J is TRBJ2-3; 7 nucleotides agree with TRBD1. V dropped 2 bases and J dropped 3; count of bases not matched to a gene: 2. The CDR3 is 14 residues long. Germline CDR1 and CDR2: SNHLY and FYNNEI. The DNA for the CDR3 is TGTGCCAGCAGTGAACAGGGGGATACAGATACGCAGTATTTT. This encodes CASSEQGDTDTQYF.

The V gene is TRBV12-3 or TRBV12-4, the J gene TRBJ2-3; 9 bases map to TRBD2. The V segment lost 5 bases and the J segment 8 bases; nucleotides outside the gene matches: 8. There are 14 residues in the CDR3. The CDR3 sequence: CASSPIAGEGTQYF. The CDR3 DNA reads as TGTGCCAGCAGTCCCATAGCGGGAGAAGGTACGCAGTATTTT.

This clonotype was counted many times. The V call is TRBV7-9, the J call TRBJ1-1; no reliable D call. Germline V gives CDR1 SEHNR, CDR2 FQNEAQ (reference sequence). CDR3 size: 13 residues. Trimming cost V 6 bases and J 5 bases, with 13 bases left between them. CDR3 protein: CASSRQAGTEAFF. The DNA for the CDR3 is TGTGCCAGCAGTAGACAAGCGGGAACTGAAGCTTTCTTT. Filled out from reference TRBV7-9 and TRBJ1-1, the complete variable domain reads DTGVSQNPRHKITKRGQNVTFRCDPISEHNRLYWYRQTLGQGPEFLTYFQNEAQLEKSRLLSDRFSAERPKGSFSTLEIQRTEQGDSAMYLCASSRQAGTEAFFGQGTRLTVV.

The rearrangement joins TRBV19 to TRBJ1-1, with D unresolved. Looked up from germline, CDR1 is LNHDA and CDR2 is SQIVND (reference sequence). The V and J ends lost 5 bases and 7 bases respectively, with 17 bases between them. This CDR3 region has 14 residues. CDR3 loop: CASSVTIIPREAFF. CDR3 bases: TGTGCCAGTAGTGTAACAATAATTCCGCGTGAAGCTTTCTTT.